Following are 31 T cell receptor beta chains from one sample sequenced in a study of blood T cell repertoires in COVID-19. Some clones are missing from TCRdb's copy, which holds only in-frame ones; the method was immunoSEQ multiplex PCR. This sample yields over 75,000 clones, of which 75% to 90% are seen a single time; roughly 1.5% belongs to the top ten. Sequenced: peripheral blood. All receptors come from a human donor with active COVID-19. The donor label of this sample is uncertain.

The rearrangement uses TRBV4-1 and TRBJ2-7; 9 nucleotides line up with TRBD1. Unmatched junction bases numbered 2, after V lost 2 bases and J lost 0 bases. Germline V lookup: CDR1 MGHRA, CDR2 YSYEKL. CDR3 size: 15 residues. The chain's CDR3 is CASSQRTGVSYEQYF. Here the CDR3 DNA reads TGCGCCAGCAGCCAACGGACAGGGGTCTCCTACGAGCAGTACTTC.

The V gene is TRBV7-9, the J gene TRBJ1-6; no reliable D call. V was clipped by 3 bases and J by 8 bases, with 8 bases between them. This CDR3 comprises 13 residues. Germline loops: CDR1 SEHNR, CDR2 FQNEAQ (reference sequence). Here the CDR3 reads CASSFRGDSPLHF. CDR3 in DNA: TGTGCCAGCAGCTTTCGGGGTGATTCACCCCTCCACTTT.

This chain links TRBV5-1 with TRBJ2-5; 7 nucleotides agree with TRBD2. The V and J ends lost 3 bases and 1 base, in that order; junction bases with no gene match: 9. CDR3 length: 16 residues. Germline V lookup: CDR1 SGHRS, CDR2 YFSETQ. The CDR3 is CASSSAPGGSQETQYF. DNA for the CDR3: TGCGCCAGCAGCTCCGCCCCGGGGGGTTCCCAAGAGACCCAGTACTTC.

J is TRBJ1-1 and V is TRBV29-1; TRBD1 matches 7 bases. The CDR3 extends over 12 amino acids. After removal of 5 bases from V and 4 bases from J, the junction contained 4 bases not matched to a gene. Germline CDR1 is SQVTM and CDR2 is ANQGSEA. DNA for the CDR3: TGCAGCGTTCATGACAGGGTCACTGAAGCTTTCTTT. It codes for CSVHDRVTEAFF.

Notes on this clone: This same CDR3 is encoded by further DNA sequences in the sample. As DNA, the CDR3 is TGCGCCAGCAGCCAGGGAGGGCAGAACTATGGCTACACCTTC. Translated, it gives CASSQGGQNYGYTF. The genes are TRBV4-3 and TRBJ1-2; D is unresolved. CDR1 LGHNA and CDR2 YSLEER come from the germline V gene. V was pared by 3 bases and J by 2 bases, with 10 bases between. This CDR3 contains 14 residues.

This chain joins TRBV5-1 and TRBJ1-1, with a possible D match to TRBD1 (6 bases). In germline, CDR1 is SGHRS, CDR2 YFSETQ. The CDR3 covers 13 residues. Trimming pared 4 bases from V and 1 base from J, leaving 8 bases between. The chain's CDR3 is CASSEGQNTEAFF. As DNA, the CDR3 is TGCGCCAGCAGCGAGGGACAGAACACTGAAGCTTTCTTT.

The chain combines TRBV3-1 (or the pseudogene TRBV3-2) with TRBJ2-5, with 8 bases aligning to TRBD1. This CDR3 has 14 amino acids. Germline-derived CDR1 and CDR2 are LGHDT and YNNKEL (reference sequence). The V segment lost 6 bases and the J segment 5 bases; nucleotides outside the gene matches: 8. For the CDR3, the DNA is TGTGCCAGCAGGCTGACAGGGGTCCGGGAGACCCAGTACTTC. Its translation: CASRLTGVRETQYF.

This chain joins TRBV28 and TRBJ2-7; 7 bases align to TRBD1. The CDR3 covers 13 residues. Germline V CDR1 and CDR2: MDHEN, SYDVKM. V lost 5 bases, J lost 3 bases, and 4 bases stayed unmatched. This CDR3 reads CASSPNRGYEQYF. In DNA, the CDR3 is TGTGCCAGCAGTCCGAACAGGGGCTACGAGCAGTACTTC.

In nucleotides, the CDR3 is TGTGCCAGCAGAAATCCCATGAACACTGAAGCTTTCTTT. It encodes CASRNPMNTEAFF. This rearrangement joins TRBV6-5 to TRBJ1-1; D is undetermined. Germline V gene sequence: CDR1 MNHEY, CDR2 SVGAGI. V was trimmed by 6 bases and J by 0 bases, leaving 8 bases between them. This CDR3 contains 13 residues.

The J gene is TRBJ2-2, the V gene TRBV28; a weak D match, TRBD2 (5 bases). Trimming removed 5 bases from V and 1 base from J, with 8 bases in between. This CDR3 has 14 residues. CDR1 and CDR2 (germline): MDHEN, SYDVKM. The CDR3 region is CASSAGMNTGELFF. The CDR3 coding sequence is TGTGCCAGCAGTGCCGGGATGAACACCGGGGAGCTGTTTTTT.

In this sample, this clone turned up a few times. The V gene is TRBV15, the J gene TRBJ2-7; the D gene is possibly TRBD1 (6 bases). Germline CDR1 and CDR2: LNHNV and YYDKDF (reference sequence). Between the trimmed V and J ends, which lost 3 bases and 3 bases, there was a span of 9 bases. This CDR3 is built from 13 residues. The CDR3 coding sequence is TGTGCCACCAGCAGGACGGACAGCTACGAGCAGTACTTC. Its translation is CATSRTDSYEQYF.

V gene TRBV9 combines with J gene TRBJ2-5; D gene ambiguous. CDR1 is SGDLS, CDR2 YYNGEE, per germline. The CDR3 loop spans 13 amino acids. Trimming left V 0 bases short and J 5 bases short, with 8 bases between. The CDR3 loop reads CASSVVSGETQYF. In DNA, the CDR3 is TGTGCCAGCAGCGTAGTCTCTGGCGAGACCCAGTACTTC.

This chain uses TRBV24-1 with TRBJ2-7; 9 positions match TRBD1. CDR1 is KGHDR, CDR2 SFDVKD, per germline. V trimming: 10 bases; J trimming: 4 bases; junction bases outside the gene matches: 13. The CDR3 covers 15 residues. CDR3: CATFTPGDREYEQYF. CDR3 sequence (DNA): TGTGCCACATTCACGCCTGGGGACAGGGAGTACGAGCAGTACTTC.

The V and J genes are TRBV2 and TRBJ2-2, with TRBD2 identical over 13 bases. V lost 6 bases to trimming and J lost 8 bases; unmatched junction nucleotides: 6. Germline V lookup: CDR1 SNHLY, CDR2 FYNNEI. There are 15 residues in the CDR3. CDR3 residues: CASRPGLAGQGELFF. The CDR3 DNA sequence: TGTGCCAGCAGGCCGGGACTAGCGGGGCAAGGGGAGCTGTTTTTT.

A few counts support this clone. The genes are TRBV11-3 and TRBJ1-6; 7 bases are shared with TRBD1. The CDR3 covers 16 residues. Germline CDR1 SGHNT, CDR2 YENEEA. V was pared by 5 bases and J by 4 bases, with 8 bases of the junction left unmatched. The CDR3 is CASSPRDSQYNSPLHF. The CDR3 DNA is TGTGCCAGCAGCCCAAGGGACAGCCAATATAATTCACCCCTCCACTTT.

The V call is TRBV11-2, the J call TRBJ1-2; TRBD1 matches 9 bases. The germline V gene encodes CDR1 SGHAT and CDR2 FQNNGV. CDR3 length: 15 amino acids. The junction had 7 bases not matched to a gene; V was cut back by 1 base and J by 7 bases. The CDR3 region is CASSLGTGVVGGYTF. CDR3 bases: TGTGCCAGCAGCTTAGGGACAGGGGTAGTTGGTGGCTACACCTTC.

The chain carries TRBV19 and TRBJ2-7; D is perhaps TRBD1 (6 bases). The V end was cut by 9 bases, the J end by 0 bases, with 12 bases between. The CDR3 extends over 13 amino acids. Per the germline V gene, CDR1 is LNHDA and CDR2 is SQIVND (reference sequence). CDR3 amino acids: CASGQGSSYEQYF. In DNA, the CDR3 is TGTGCCAGCGGCCAGGGGAGCTCCTACGAGCAGTACTTC. The whole variable domain, filled in from reference TRBV19 and TRBJ2-7, reads DGGITQSPKYLFRKEGQNVTLSCEQNLNHDAMYWYRQDPGQGLRLIYYSQIVNDFQKGDIAEGYSVSREKKESFPLTVTSAQKNPTAFYLCASGQGSSYEQYFGPGTRLTVT.

The V and J genes are TRBV9 and TRBJ1-6; possible D gene TRBD1, 5 bases. The V end was cut by 4 bases, the J end by 5 bases, with 7 bases between. This CDR3 has 13 residues. Germline CDR1 and CDR2: SGDLS and YYNGEE. CDR3 sequence reads: CASSRQNNSPLHF. The CDR3 nucleotides are TGTGCCAGCAGCCGACAGAATAATTCACCCCTCCACTTT.

The gene calls are TRBV19 and TRBJ1-5; 11 bases agree with TRBD1. The V segment lost 7 bases and the J segment 6 bases; nucleotides outside the gene matches: 8. The CDR3 has 15 amino acids. Germline CDR1 LNHDA, CDR2 SQIVND (reference sequence). Here the CDR3 DNA reads TGTGCCAGTACCCAGCAGGGACAGGGGGGTCAGCCCCAGCATTTT. The encoded protein is CASTQQGQGGQPQHF.

The rearrangement links TRBV27 to TRBJ2-5; no clear D gene. Per germline, CDR1 MNHEY and CDR2 SMNVEV (reference sequence). The CDR3 consists of 13 residues. V lost 4 bases and J lost 2, with 8 bases in between. CDR3 coding DNA: TGTGCCAGCAGTTCCCTAGTTCAAGAGACCCAGTACTTC. Protein: CASSSLVQETQYF.

The rearrangement joins TRBV10-3 to TRBJ2-5; 12 bases agree with TRBD2. J gave up 4 bases and V 3 bases, and 3 bases lay outside the gene matches. This CDR3 spans 15 amino acids. The germline gives CDR1 ENHRY, CDR2 SYGVKD. DNA of the CDR3: TGTGCCATCAGTGATAAACTAGCGGGGGGAGAGACCCAGTACTTC. Amino acid sequence: CAISDKLAGGETQYF.

The V call is TRBV4-3, the J call TRBJ2-2; unclear D gene. This CDR3 contains 14 residues. CDR1 and CDR2 (germline): LGHNA, YSLEER. V was trimmed by 0 bases and J by 4 bases, leaving 6 bases between them. Here the CDR3 reads CASSQDHGTGELFF. The CDR3 DNA reads TGCGCCAGCAGCCAAGATCACGGCACCGGGGAGCTGTTTTTT.

The V gene is TRBV4-3, the J gene TRBJ2-7, with 8 bases fitting TRBD1. This CDR3 has 15 amino acids. Trimming cost V 4 bases and J 2 bases; bases outside gene matches: 7. Germline V lookup: CDR1 LGHNA, CDR2 YSLEER. Here the CDR3 reads CASSPNHRGTYEQYF. CDR3 DNA sequence: TGCGCCAGCAGCCCTAACCACAGGGGGACCTACGAGCAGTACTTC.

The chain has TRBV3-1 (or the pseudogene TRBV3-2) and TRBJ2-3; 10 nucleotides line up with TRBD2. In germline, CDR1 is LGHDT, CDR2 YNNKEL (reference sequence). With V trimmed by 2 bases and J by 4 bases, 6 bases remained unmatched. The length of the CDR3 is 16 residues. As DNA, the CDR3 is TGTGCCAGCAGCCAATTTATTAGCGGGGGGCCAGATACGCAGTATTTT. Encoded protein: CASSQFISGGPDTQYF.

The chain couples TRBV2 to TRBJ2-3; D is possibly TRBD1 (6 bases). The CDR3 is 14 amino acids. With 7 bases removed from V and 2 bases from J, the gap between germline ends came to 13 bases. In germline, CDR1 is SNHLY, CDR2 FYNNEI. CDR3 region: CASTYRVNTDTQYF. CDR3 in DNA: TGTGCCAGCACCTACAGGGTAAACACAGATACGCAGTATTTT.

This clone came up once. The chain is built from TRBV5-4 and TRBJ2-7, with 11 nucleotides matching TRBD2. Germline loops: CDR1 SGHNT, CDR2 YYREEE (reference sequence). The CDR3 totals 14 residues. V was pared by 5 bases and J by 2 bases, with 3 bases of the junction left unmatched. This CDR3 reads CASSYSGGAYEQYF. Here the CDR3 DNA reads TGTGCCAGCAGTTATAGCGGGGGGGCCTACGAGCAGTACTTC.

The chain uses TRBV5-6 and TRBJ2-1; 12 bases agree with TRBD1. With 4 bases clipped from V and 6 bases from J, the junction kept 5 bases outside the gene matches. Germline V gene sequence: CDR1 SGHDT, CDR2 YYEEEE. The CDR3 runs to 15 residues. The CDR3: CASSPGQGALNEQFF. The CDR3 region has the DNA TGTGCCAGCAGCCCGGGACAGGGGGCTCTCAATGAGCAGTTCTTC.

This clone occurred a few times. V gene TRBV12-3 or TRBV12-4 combines with J gene TRBJ1-2; 8 bases are a match to TRBD1. The CDR3 totals 13 residues. The J segment lost 5 bases and the V segment lost 3 bases, leaving 2 bases of the junction unmatched. The CDR3 protein is CASSFDRGYGYTF. The CDR3 DNA follows: TGTGCCAGCAGTTTCGACAGGGGATATGGCTACACCTTC.

The DNA of the CDR3 is TGTGCCAGCAGCCCCCCTGTCGGGGGAGAAGCTTTCTTT. It specifies CASSPPVGGEAFF. This chain connects TRBV5-4 to TRBJ1-1; tentative D call: TRBD1 (5 bases). The CDR3 totals 13 residues. V was clipped by 4 bases and J by 8 bases, with 15 bases between them. Per germline, CDR1 SGHNT and CDR2 YYREEE (reference sequence).

This chain connects TRBV5-1 to TRBJ2-1; 12 bases are shared with TRBD2. J lost 4 bases, V lost 5 bases, and 4 bases had no gene match. Per the germline V gene, CDR1 is SGHRS and CDR2 is YFSETQ. This CDR3 has 15 residues. The CDR3 here is CASRTTSGGYNEQFF. The CDR3 DNA reads as TGCGCCAGCAGGACAACTAGCGGGGGGTACAATGAGCAGTTCTTC.

This clone was found once. The J gene is TRBJ1-1, the V gene TRBV19; the match to TRBD1 covers 8 bases. V was clipped by 4 bases and J by 3 bases; unmatched bases: 4. Germline values: CDR1 LNHDA, CDR2 SQIVND (reference sequence). The length of the CDR3 is 14 residues. CDR3 DNA: TGTGCCAGTAGTAGACAGGGGCTACACACTGAAGCTTTCTTT. This gives the protein CASSRQGLHTEAFF.